Following are 32 T cell receptor beta chains from one sample sequenced in a study of T cells after posttransplantation cyclophosphamide. Measured with immunoSEQ multiplex PCR; TCRdb has only the in-frame clones, and not every one. The data hold roughly 13,000 clones, with around 74% observed a single time. The sequenced sample consisted of memory CD4+ T cells sorted from PBMCs. The receptors here all came from a man over 45.

J is TRBJ2-5 and V is TRBV29-1; 10 bases match TRBD2. Trimming at V came to 2 bases and at J to 4 bases, leaving 7 bases not matched to a gene. Germline V gene lookup returns CDR1 SQVTM and CDR2 ANQGSEA. The CDR3 runs to 15 residues. CDR3 loop: CSVEKSGGASETQYF. CDR3 coding DNA: TGCAGCGTTGAAAAGAGCGGGGGGGCCTCAGAGACCCAGTACTTC. The full variable domain, completed using reference TRBV29-1 and TRBJ2-5, is SAVISQKPSRDICQRGTSLTIQCQVDSQVTMMFWYRQQPGQSLTLIATANQGSEATYESGFVIDKFPISRPNLTFSTLTVSNMSPEDSSIYLCSVEKSGGASETQYFGPGTRLLVL.

V and J are TRBV28 and TRBJ1-2; possible D gene TRBD1, 5 bases. The CDR3 contains 17 residues. The V end lost 5 bases, the J end lost 1 base, and 20 bases lay between the germline ends. Germline V gene lookup returns CDR1 MDHEN and CDR2 SYDVKM. This chain's CDR3 is CASSRYVWGEDNYGYTF. The CDR3 nucleotides read TGTGCCAGCAGTCGTTACGTTTGGGGGGAGGATAACTATGGCTACACCTTC.

The rearrangement links TRBV10-3 to TRBJ2-1; 10 bases are a match to TRBD2. From germline, CDR1 is ENHRY and CDR2 SYGVKD. The CDR3 is 16 residues long. Trimming cost V 0 bases and J 8 bases; bases outside gene matches: 7. The CDR3, as DNA: TGTGCCATCAGTGAGTCGGGCGAGCGGGGGGGCCATGAGCAGTTCTTC. Protein: CAISESGERGGHEQFF.

This clone is medium-sized (0.01 to 0.1%) by share. The chain couples TRBV2 to TRBJ1-2; unclear D gene. V was clipped by 3 bases and J by 5 bases, with 10 bases between them. The CDR3 contains 13 residues. CDR1 and CDR2 from the germline V gene are SNHLY and FYNNEI. The chain's CDR3 is CASSDAAAYGYTF. The CDR3 DNA follows: TGTGCCAGCAGTGATGCGGCAGCGTATGGCTACACCTTC.

The chain has TRBV11-3 and TRBJ2-1; 8 bases fit TRBD2. Germline V gives CDR1 SGHNT, CDR2 YENEEA. Trimming removed 6 bases from V and 6 bases from J; junction bases left unmatched: 13. The CDR3 consists of 16 residues. For the CDR3, the DNA is TGTGCCAGCAGTTCAAGGACCGCTCTAGCGGGCAATGAGCAGTTCTTC. Encoded protein: CASSSRTALAGNEQFF.

This chain uses TRBV9 with TRBJ2-5, with unresolved D. This CDR3 is built from 12 residues. V lost 0 bases, J lost 4 bases, and 4 bases lay in between. Germline CDR1 reads SGDLS; CDR2 reads YYNGEE. Written as DNA, the CDR3 is TGTGCCAGCAGCGTAGGAGGAGAGACCCAGTACTTC. Amino acids: CASSVGGETQYF.

The chain couples TRBV10-1 to TRBJ1-3, with a tentative D call TRBD1 (5 bases). Looked up from germline, CDR1 is WNHNN and CDR2 is SYGVQD (reference sequence). Deletions cut 2 bases from V and 8 bases from J, with 13 bases between. The CDR3 runs 14 residues. This chain's CDR3 is CASSEGGGGYTIYF. Written as DNA, the CDR3 is TGCGCCAGCAGTGAGGGGGGGGGAGGGTACACCATATATTTT.

The chain carries TRBV4-1 and TRBJ2-7; no reliable D call. Germline values: CDR1 MGHRA, CDR2 YSYEKL. The CDR3 covers 13 residues. V was trimmed by 2 bases and J by 2 bases, leaving 7 bases between them. CDR3 loop: CASSQRTAYEQYF. The CDR3 DNA reads as TGCGCCAGCAGCCAACGTACTGCCTACGAGCAGTACTTC.

The V call is TRBV2, the J call TRBJ2-1, with 7 nucleotides matching TRBD2. This CDR3 is 13 amino acids long. Germline CDR1 SNHLY, CDR2 FYNNEI. V lost 11 bases to trimming and J lost 2 bases; unmatched junction nucleotides: 6. CDR3 sequence reads: CAGTAGTYNEQFF. Written as DNA, the CDR3 is TGTGCCGGAACAGCGGGAACCTACAATGAGCAGTTCTTC.

J is TRBJ2-7 and V is TRBV2; 7 bases match TRBD2. The germline gives CDR1 SNHLY, CDR2 FYNNEI. The CDR3 loop spans 13 amino acids. The V gene end was trimmed by 6 bases and the J gene end by 3 bases; junction bases not matched to a gene: 5. The CDR3 sequence: CASSGTMVYEQYF. CDR3 nucleotides: TGTGCCAGCAGCGGGACTATGGTCTACGAGCAGTACTTC.

V is TRBV6-5 and J is TRBJ2-1, with D hard to call. This CDR3 has 15 residues. Per germline, CDR1 MNHEY and CDR2 SVGAGI. V lost 0 bases and J lost 0, with 6 bases in between. Here the CDR3 DNA reads TGTGCCAGCAGTTACTCACGGAGCTCCTACAATGAGCAGTTCTTC. Translated: CASSYSRSSYNEQFF.

This chain joins TRBV9 and TRBJ2-2; 7 nucleotides match TRBD2. Trimming removed 4 bases from V and 4 bases from J; junction bases left unmatched: 10. The CDR3 has 16 residues. The germline V gene encodes CDR1 SGDLS and CDR2 YYNGEE. The CDR3 loop is CASSRGASGTTGELFF. CDR3 DNA sequence: TGTGCCAGCAGCCGAGGGGCTAGCGGTACCACCGGGGAGCTGTTTTTT.

The chain uses TRBV18 and TRBJ2-7; D possibly corresponds to TRBD2 (6 bases). The CDR3 totals 16 residues. V was cut by 1 base and J by 4 bases, with 17 bases left in between. Germline CDR1 is KGHSH and CDR2 is LQKENI. This chain's CDR3 is CASSPQYSGASYEQYF. Written as DNA, the CDR3 is TGTGCCAGCTCACCACAATATTCGGGAGCGAGTTACGAGCAGTACTTC. Based on the CDR3 plus reference TRBV18 and TRBJ2-7, the full variable domain is NAGVMQNPRHLVRRRGQEARLRCSPMKGHSHVYWYRQLPEEGLKFMVYLQKENIIDESGMPKERFSAEFPKEGPSILRIQQVVRGDSAAYFCASSPQYSGASYEQYFGPGTRLTVT.

V is TRBV6-6 and J is TRBJ1-5, with a possible D match to TRBD1 (5 bases). Trimming stripped 4 bases from V and 3 bases from J, with 7 bases between. CDR1 and CDR2 (germline): MNHNY, SVGAGI (reference sequence). The CDR3 has 13 amino acids. This chain's CDR3 is CASSLTVNQPQHF. CDR3 in DNA: TGTGCCAGCAGTTTGACAGTCAATCAGCCCCAGCATTTT.

The CDR3 sequence: CASSSSRRAANTGELFF. Written as DNA, the CDR3 is TGTGCCAGCAGCTCCTCTCGGAGAGCCGCTAACACCGGGGAGCTGTTTTTT. The J gene is TRBJ2-2, the V gene TRBV7-9; D unresolved. The CDR3 has 17 amino acids. Per the germline V gene, CDR1 is SEHNR and CDR2 is FQNEAQ (reference sequence). V shed 4 bases and J shed 2 bases, with 17 bases lying between them.

This clone was detected only once. The rearrangement joins TRBV7-2 to TRBJ2-7; D might be TRBD2 (6 bases). Germline CDR1 SGHTA, CDR2 FQGNSA. CDR3 length equals 14 residues. Trimming left V 6 bases short and J 5 bases short, with 17 bases between. The CDR3 bases are TGTGCCAGCAGTTTACTGACTAGGAGTCACGAGCAGTACTTC. Its translation is CASSLLTRSHEQYF.

The CDR3 sequence: CASSVFRDSLNYGYTF. In DNA, the CDR3 is TGTGCCAGCAGCGTTTTCCGGGACAGTCTTAACTATGGCTACACCTTC. The genes are TRBV9 and TRBJ1-2; 7 bases align to TRBD1. The CDR3 runs to 16 residues. The ends lost 2 bases at V and 1 base at J; junction bases unmatched: 8. Germline assignment: CDR1 SGDLS and CDR2 YYNGEE.

A single count supports this clone. V gene TRBV4-2 combines with J gene TRBJ2-3; 8 bases line up with TRBD1. V dropped 3 bases and J dropped 3; count of bases not matched to a gene: 5. The CDR3 loop spans 15 amino acids. Per the germline V gene, CDR1 is LGHNA and CDR2 is YNFKEQ. CDR3 DNA: TGTGCCAGCAGCCAGACAGGGGAAAGGACAGATACGCAGTATTTT. Amino acid sequence: CASSQTGERTDTQYF.

The rearrangement uses TRBV28 and TRBJ2-7; D not resolved. Trimming took 3 bases from V and 3 from J, leaving 12 bases between them. Germline V gene data show CDR1 as MDHEN and CDR2 as SYDVKM. The CDR3 length is 14 residues. Here the CDR3 reads CASSLFSTIYEQYF. CDR3 DNA sequence: TGTGCCAGCAGTTTGTTTTCAACTATCTACGAGCAGTACTTC.

The chain is built from TRBV30 and TRBJ1-5, with D uncertain. The CDR3 covers 14 residues. Germline assignment: CDR1 GTSNPN and CDR2 SVGIG (reference sequence). V lost 1 base, J lost 2 bases, and 9 bases lay in between. Written as DNA, the CDR3 is TGTGCCTGGAGTGGGACCGGGGGCAATCAGCCCCAGCATTTT. Translating gives CAWSGTGGNQPQHF.

The chain has TRBV9 and TRBJ2-1, with D maybe TRBD1 (5 bases). V lost 6 bases, J lost 4 bases, and 14 bases lay in between. Germline loops: CDR1 SGDLS, CDR2 YYNGEE. The CDR3 sequence is 14 residues long. Here the CDR3 reads CASTQTALYNEQFF. The CDR3 DNA reads TGTGCCAGCACCCAGACAGCGTTGTACAATGAGCAGTTCTTC.

The V call is TRBV7-2, the J call TRBJ2-4; no clear D. V lost 3 bases to trimming and J lost 1 base, with 10 bases between them. This CDR3 contains 15 residues. The germline V gene encodes CDR1 SGHTA and CDR2 FQGNSA. The CDR3 DNA is TGTGCCAGCAGCTTTCAGACAATTGCCAAAAACATTCAGTACTTC. Residues: CASSFQTIAKNIQYF.

The rearrangement uses TRBV6-5 and TRBJ1-6, with D possibly matching TRBD1 (5 bases). This CDR3 spans 12 amino acids. V was pared by 6 bases and J by 8 bases, with 8 bases between. Germline CDR1 and CDR2: MNHEY and SVGAGI. The CDR3 nucleotides are TGTGCCAGCAGCCTCAGGGATTCACCCCTCCACTTT. Its translation is CASSLRDSPLHF.

The gene calls are TRBV19 and TRBJ2-7; D remains ambiguous. The germline V gene encodes CDR1 LNHDA and CDR2 SQIVND (reference sequence). Trimming took off 3 bases at V and 0 bases at J, with 9 bases between the two ends. The CDR3 is made up of 14 amino acids. CDR3 in DNA: TGTGCCAGTAGTATGAACACCTTCTCCTACGAGCAGTACTTC. It is translated as CASSMNTFSYEQYF.

This rearrangement joins TRBV19 to TRBJ2-7, with 8 nucleotides matching TRBD1. The J segment lost 1 base and the V segment lost 10 bases, leaving 9 bases of the junction unmatched. CDR1 is LNHDA and CDR2 is SQIVND in the germline V gene (reference sequence). The CDR3 has 14 residues. In DNA form, the CDR3 reads TGTGCCACCCCCCTGGGGACAGGTTCCTACGAGCAGTACTTC. Translated, it gives CATPLGTGSYEQYF. Variable domain in full (rest from reference TRBV19 and TRBJ2-7): DGGITQSPKYLFRKEGQNVTLSCEQNLNHDAMYWYRQDPGQGLRLIYYSQIVNDFQKGDIAEGYSVSREKKESFPLTVTSAQKNPTAFYLCATPLGTGSYEQYFGPGTRLTVT.

This clone was seen a single time. The rearrangement joins TRBV9 to TRBJ1-5; D is unclear. Germline V gives CDR1 SGDLS, CDR2 YYNGEE. V lost 2 bases and J lost 6, with 9 bases in between. The CDR3 runs 13 residues. CDR3 in amino acids: CASSVRVGQPQHF. CDR3 DNA: TGTGCCAGCAGCGTTCGGGTTGGTCAGCCCCAGCATTTT.

The gene calls are TRBV11-2 and TRBJ1-1, with 8 bases fitting TRBD1. V lost 5 bases to trimming and J lost 5 bases; unmatched junction nucleotides: 10. Germline V gene data show CDR1 as SGHAT and CDR2 as FQNNGV. The CDR3 totals 15 residues. The chain's CDR3 is CASSHLYRGETEAFF. DNA of the CDR3: TGTGCCAGCAGCCACCTCTACAGGGGGGAGACTGAAGCTTTCTTT.

Details on this clone: The junction departs from germline at one end; a sequencing error may be responsible. In the same sample, other DNA sequences code for this CDR3. The rearrangement links TRBV2 to TRBJ1-4; D perhaps matches TRBD1 (6 bases). Germline V gives CDR1 SNHLY, CDR2 FYNNEI. This CDR3 is 15 amino acids long. This chain's CDR3 is CASSDTGHTNEKLFF. CDR3 in DNA: TGTGCTAGCAGTGATACGGGACACACTAATGAAAAACTGTTTTTT.

The chain is built from TRBV7-9 and TRBJ1-3; D remains unclear. The germline gives CDR1 SEHNR, CDR2 FQNEAQ (reference sequence). V lost 11 bases to trimming and J lost 1 base, with 15 bases between them. The CDR3 sequence is 14 residues long. CDR3: CAVAMDQSGNTIYF. For the CDR3, the DNA is TGTGCCGTAGCCATGGATCAGTCTGGAAACACCATATATTTT.

This clone is termed medium-sized (0.01 to 0.1%). The chain joins TRBV4-1 to TRBJ2-1; the D is unclear. Germline CDR1 and CDR2: MGHRA and YSYEKL. The ends were cut back, 3 bases at V and 4 bases at J, with 13 bases in the middle. CDR3 length: 15 residues. DNA for the CDR3: TGCGCCAGCAGCCAGAGTGGGTTCGGGTACAATGAGCAGTTCTTC. As protein: CASSQSGFGYNEQFF.

The V call is TRBV29-1, the J call TRBJ2-7, with 8 nucleotides matching TRBD2. CDR1 and CDR2 (germline): SQVTM, ANQGSEA. The CDR3 has 14 amino acids. The trim removed 6 bases at V and 6 bases at J, leaving 13 bases unmatched. The CDR3 is CSVRRRGLETEQYF. In DNA, the CDR3 is TGCAGCGTCCGAAGGCGGGGACTAGAGACCGAGCAGTACTTC.

The J gene is TRBJ2-2, the V gene TRBV18; 8 bases fit TRBD2. From germline, CDR1 is KGHSH and CDR2 LQKENI. This CDR3 contains 16 residues. Unmatched junction bases numbered 5, after V lost 0 bases and J lost 5 bases. CDR3 amino acids: CASSPPAGGWTGELFF. The CDR3 DNA is TGTGCCAGCTCACCACCTGCGGGAGGATGGACCGGGGAGCTGTTTTTT. Full variable domain (missing parts from reference TRBV18 and TRBJ2-2): NAGVMQNPRHLVRRRGQEARLRCSPMKGHSHVYWYRQLPEEGLKFMVYLQKENIIDESGMPKERFSAEFPKEGPSILRIQQVVRGDSAAYFCASSPPAGGWTGELFFGEGSRLTVL.